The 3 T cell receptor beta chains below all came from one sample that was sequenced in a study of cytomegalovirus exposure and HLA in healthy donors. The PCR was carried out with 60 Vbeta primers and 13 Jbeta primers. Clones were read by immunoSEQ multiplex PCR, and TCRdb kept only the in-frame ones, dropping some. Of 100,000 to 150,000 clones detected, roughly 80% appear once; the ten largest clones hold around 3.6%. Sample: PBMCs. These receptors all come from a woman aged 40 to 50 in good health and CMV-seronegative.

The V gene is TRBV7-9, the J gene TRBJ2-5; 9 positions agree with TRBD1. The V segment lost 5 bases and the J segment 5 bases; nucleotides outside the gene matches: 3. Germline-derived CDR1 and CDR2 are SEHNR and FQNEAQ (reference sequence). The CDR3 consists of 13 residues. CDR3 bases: TGTGCCAGCAGCCCGACAGGGGGGGAGACCCAGTACTTC. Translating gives CASSPTGGETQYF.

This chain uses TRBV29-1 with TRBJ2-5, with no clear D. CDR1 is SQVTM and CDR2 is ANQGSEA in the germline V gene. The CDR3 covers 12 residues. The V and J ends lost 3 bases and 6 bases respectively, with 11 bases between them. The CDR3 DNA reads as TGCAGCGTTGACCGCGGTCAAAAGACCCAGTACTTC. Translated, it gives CSVDRGQKTQYF. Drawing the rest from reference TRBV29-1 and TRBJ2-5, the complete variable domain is SAVISQKPSRDICQRGTSLTIQCQVDSQVTMMFWYRQQPGQSLTLIATANQGSEATYESGFVIDKFPISRPNLTFSTLTVSNMSPEDSSIYLCSVDRGQKTQYFGPGTRLLVL.

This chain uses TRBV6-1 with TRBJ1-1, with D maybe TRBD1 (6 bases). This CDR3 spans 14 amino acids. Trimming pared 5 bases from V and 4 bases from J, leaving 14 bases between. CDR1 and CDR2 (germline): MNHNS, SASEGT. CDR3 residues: CASSRGGQFTEAFF. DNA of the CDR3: TGTGCCAGCAGTCGAGGAGGACAGTTCACTGAAGCTTTCTTT.